Detailed here is one TCR beta chain. Its antigen is not identified. V lost 4 bases and J lost 0; bases outside the gene matches: 5. The CDR3 runs 16 residues. Germline loops: CDR1 MDHEN, CDR2 SYDVKM. This sample was included in a study of OX40 agonist ivuxolimab in advanced cancers. Across the whole study: Under the entry rules, prior anti-PD-1, anti-PD-L1 or anti-CTLA-4 therapy was allowed, and approximately 40% had some. Broader study findings: The study found among the lowest clonal expansion in partial responders at 0.1-3.0 mg/kg.

Assay: immunoSEQ multiplex PCR; the TCRdb copy retains only in-frame clones and omits some. The sample has roughly 65,000 clones; approximately 80% are singletons. The chain employs TRBV28 and TRBJ2-7; TRBD2 aligns across 11 bases. The sequenced sample was CD4+ or CD8+ T cells sorted from blood, obtained in a trial of the OX40 agonist ivuxolimab. The receptor was derived from an adult with an advanced solid tumor such as melanoma, head and neck, liver or kidney cancer. The CDR3 is CASSSRLAGNSYEQYF. The CDR3 region has the DNA TGTGCCAGCAGTTCCCGACTAGCGGGAAACTCCTACGAGCAGTACTTC. Variable domain in full (rest from reference TRBV28 and TRBJ2-7): DVKVTQSSRYLVKRTGEKVFLECVQDMDHENMFWYRQDPGLGLRLIYFSYDVKMKEKGDIPEGYSVSREKKERFSLILESASTNQTSMYLCASSSRLAGNSYEQYFGPGTRLTVT.